Listed here are 18 T cell receptor beta chains from one sample, sequenced in a study of T-cell memory formation after mild COVID-19. TCRdb reanalysed the 5' RACE reads using MiXCR and keeps one entry per CDR3 protein. The profile covers about 400,000 distinct CDR3 sequences, with roughly 15% appearing a single time and 20% to 25% taken by the ten largest. Sequencing used PBMCs or a T cell subset sorted from them (not recorded which). The receptors derive from a man younger than 35 who had mild COVID-19 (a few samples of this study predate the infection). Cell type and time point are not known.

This clonotype has just a few counts. The rearrangement uses TRBV12-3 or TRBV12-4 and TRBJ2-3; D remains ambiguous. The V end was cut by 8 bases, the J end by 1 base, with 13 bases between. CDR3 size: 14 residues. CDR3 residues: CASQPASRTDTQYF. The DNA for the CDR3 is TGTGCCAGCCAACCGGCCTCGCGCACAGATACGCAGTATTTT.

This clonotype was observed a handful of times. The chain links TRBV6-4 to TRBJ1-5; D gene unclear. V was cut by 0 bases and J by 7 bases, with 7 bases left in between. The CDR3 spans 13 residues. Per germline, CDR1 MRHNA and CDR2 SNTAGT. DNA of the CDR3: TGTGCCAGCAGTGACTCTCTGGGCCAGCCCCAGCATTTT. Protein: CASSDSLGQPQHF.

This clonotype turned up a few times. The chain employs TRBV20-1 and TRBJ2-7, with TRBD1 matching over 7 bases. Trimming at V came to 2 bases and at J to 5 bases, leaving 6 bases not matched to a gene. CDR1 is DFQATT and CDR2 is SNEGSKA in the germline V gene (reference sequence). The CDR3 is made up of 13 amino acids. The CDR3 sequence: CSARPTGVDEQYF. In DNA, the CDR3 is TGCAGTGCTAGACCAACAGGGGTCGACGAGCAGTACTTC.

The chain carries TRBV4-1 and TRBJ2-7; perhaps TRBD1 as D (6 bases). The CDR3 contains 15 residues. Per germline, CDR1 MGHRA and CDR2 YSYEKL. Trimming pared 6 bases from V and 3 bases from J, leaving 18 bases between. The CDR3 bases are TGCGCCAGCAGTACGTTACCTGACAGGAACTACGAGCAGTACTTC. This translates into CASSTLPDRNYEQYF.

This clonotype was seen only a few times. The chain employs TRBV4-1 and TRBJ2-3; D possibly uses TRBD1 or TRBD2 (5 bases each). V was trimmed by 5 bases and J by 0 bases, leaving 12 bases between them. CDR3 length equals 15 residues. Germline lookup yields CDR1 MGHRA and CDR2 YSYEKL. CDR3 in amino acids: CASSEEWGSTDTQYF. CDR3 bases: TGCGCCAGCAGCGAGGAATGGGGGAGCACAGATACGCAGTATTTT.

The chain links TRBV4-3 to TRBJ1-6, with no clear D. This CDR3 is built from 17 residues. With 4 bases removed from V and 0 bases from J, the gap between germline ends came to 13 bases. Germline values: CDR1 LGHNA, CDR2 YSLEER. This CDR3 reads CASSPAAHSSYNSPLHF. In nucleotides, the CDR3 is TGCGCCAGCAGCCCGGCGGCCCACAGCTCCTATAATTCACCCCTCCACTTT.

This clonotype was recorded a few times. The chain has TRBV5-5 and TRBJ2-7; D possibly corresponds to TRBD1 (5 bases). Trimming cost V 0 bases and J 0 bases, with 10 bases left between them. CDR3 length: 15 residues. Germline assignment: CDR1 SGHKS and CDR2 YYEKEE (reference sequence). CDR3 amino acids: CASSLVWGVSYEQYF. The CDR3 DNA reads TGTGCCAGCAGCTTGGTGTGGGGCGTCTCCTACGAGCAGTACTTC.

The rearrangement links TRBV7-2 to TRBJ2-5; 11 positions agree with TRBD1. V dropped 1 base and J dropped 4; count of bases not matched to a gene: 8. Per the germline V gene, CDR1 is SGHTA and CDR2 is FQGNSA. The CDR3 totals 17 residues. CDR3 sequence (DNA): TGTGCCAGCAGCTTAGTAGGGGGGACAGGGGGTATAGAGACCCAGTACTTC. It translates to CASSLVGGTGGIETQYF.

The CDR3 protein is CASSWGTETQYF. The CDR3, as DNA: TGTGCCAGCAGTTGGGGGACAGAGACCCAGTACTTC. J is TRBJ2-5 and V is TRBV12-3 or TRBV12-4, with D possibly called TRBD1 or TRBD2 (5 bases each). The CDR3 spans 12 residues. V lost 4 bases to trimming and J lost 4 bases, with 7 bases between them.

V is TRBV12-3 or TRBV12-4 and J is TRBJ2-7, with D possibly matching TRBD1 (6 bases). Trimming left V 3 bases short and J 6 bases short, with 12 bases between. CDR3 length equals 13 residues. The CDR3: CASSFRGRGEQYV. Here the CDR3 DNA reads TGTGCCAGCAGTTTCAGGGGCAGGGGCGAGCAGTACGTC.

This clonotype was counted between two and nine times. This chain joins TRBV7-7 and TRBJ2-7; D tentatively reads TRBD1 or TRBD2 (5 bases each). Between the trimmed V and J ends, which lost 5 bases and 7 bases, there was a span of 18 bases. Germline V CDR1 and CDR2: SSHAT, FNYEAQ (reference sequence). The CDR3 is made up of 14 amino acids. CDR3 protein: CASSPGTLRGEQYF. DNA for the CDR3: TGTGCCAGCAGCCCCGGGACCCTCCGGGGAGAGCAGTACTTC.

The chain couples TRBV4-2 to TRBJ2-1, with 7 bases lining up with TRBD1. V dropped 0 bases and J dropped 3; count of bases not matched to a gene: 2. This CDR3 region has 15 residues. Germline loops: CDR1 LGHNA, CDR2 YNFKEQ. The CDR3 DNA follows: TGTGCCAGCAGCCAAGAAGGGGGCGACTACAATGAGCAGTTCTTC. Protein: CASSQEGGDYNEQFF.

The chain employs TRBV5-1 and TRBJ2-1; 10 bases match TRBD2. The V segment lost 0 bases and the J segment 8 bases; nucleotides outside the gene matches: 11. This CDR3 is 17 amino acids long. In germline, CDR1 is SGHRS, CDR2 YFSETQ. The CDR3 sequence is CASSLGSGAGGLHEQFF. The CDR3 DNA follows: TGCGCCAGCAGCTTGGGTTCAGGAGCGGGGGGGCTGCATGAGCAGTTCTTC. Variable domain in full (rest from reference TRBV5-1 and TRBJ2-1): KAGVTQTPRYLIKTRGQQVTLSCSPISGHRSVSWYQQTPGQGLQFLFEYFSETQRNKGNFPGRFSGRQFSNSRSEMNVSTLELGDSALYLCASSLGSGAGGLHEQFFGPGTRLTVL.

This clonotype has a handful of counts. The J gene is TRBJ2-5, the V gene TRBV24-1, with D possibly TRBD1 on 5 matching bases. Trimming removed 8 bases from V and 2 bases from J, with 11 bases in between. The V gene's germline CDR1 is KGHDR and CDR2 SFDVKD. This CDR3 is 13 amino acids long. This CDR3 is CATKETAQETQYF. The CDR3 nucleotides are TGTGCCACCAAGGAGACAGCTCAAGAGACCCAGTACTTC.

This clonotype has more than one count but fewer than ten. This chain uses TRBV10-3 with TRBJ2-3, with D unclear. Between the trimmed V and J ends, which lost 8 bases and 0 bases, there was a span of 6 bases. CDR1 and CDR2 from the germline V gene are ENHRY and SYGVKD. The length of the CDR3 is 12 residues. This chain's CDR3 is CAIGSSTDTQYF. In DNA form, the CDR3 reads TGTGCCATCGGATCTAGCACAGATACGCAGTATTTT.

This chain joins TRBV19 and TRBJ2-5; D unclear. The V end lost 2 bases, the J end lost 2 bases, and 9 bases lay between the germline ends. This CDR3 is built from 14 residues. Per the germline V gene, CDR1 is LNHDA and CDR2 is SQIVND (reference sequence). The CDR3 DNA reads TGTGCCAGTAGTATAAGGAATCTTCAAGAGACCCAGTACTTC. Protein sequence: CASSIRNLQETQYF.

The V call is TRBV5-1, the J call TRBJ1-1, with TRBD1 as a possible D gene (6 bases). CDR1 SGHRS and CDR2 YFSETQ come from the germline V gene. This CDR3 has 14 amino acids. With 4 bases removed from V and 4 bases from J, the gap between germline ends came to 14 bases. The CDR3 DNA reads as TGCGCCAGCAGCCCATCGGGGGCCGCCACTGAAGCTTTCTTT. Protein product: CASSPSGAATEAFF.

J is TRBJ2-3 and V is TRBV12-3 or TRBV12-4; D is perhaps TRBD1 or TRBD2 (5 bases each). Trimming took 5 bases from V and 1 from J, leaving 10 bases between them. The CDR3 is 14 residues long. The CDR3 region has the DNA TGTGCCAGCAGTAGGGACGGCGGCACAGATACGCAGTATTTT. This encodes CASSRDGGTDTQYF.